The T cell receptor beta chain under discussion was sequenced for a study of blood T cell dynamics during melanoma immunotherapy. About the research overall: Standard first-line treatment here was pembrolizumab or nivolumab plus ipilimumab in metastatic melanoma.

The CDR3 is 16 residues long. The germline gives CDR1 MDHEN, CDR2 SYDVKM. V gave up 4 bases and J gave up 7 bases, with 20 bases separating them. Assay used: immunoSEQ multiplex PCR; TCRdb lists only in-frame clones, some missing. The sample gives around 960 clones, around nine tenths of which show up once; 4.5% to 7% is in the top ten. Stated time point: week 3, after first cycle of checkpoint inhibitor. The chain couples TRBV28 to TRBJ2-1, with TRBD1 as a possible D gene (5 bases). Sample: effector memory CD8+ T cells from blood, taken from a patient treated with checkpoint blockade. The receptor's source is a human donor with melanoma. The CDR3 DNA sequence: TGTGCCAGCAGTTCCCCCGGCAGGGAAGACGGGAATGAGCAGTTCTTC. Encoded protein: CASSSPGREDGNEQFF.